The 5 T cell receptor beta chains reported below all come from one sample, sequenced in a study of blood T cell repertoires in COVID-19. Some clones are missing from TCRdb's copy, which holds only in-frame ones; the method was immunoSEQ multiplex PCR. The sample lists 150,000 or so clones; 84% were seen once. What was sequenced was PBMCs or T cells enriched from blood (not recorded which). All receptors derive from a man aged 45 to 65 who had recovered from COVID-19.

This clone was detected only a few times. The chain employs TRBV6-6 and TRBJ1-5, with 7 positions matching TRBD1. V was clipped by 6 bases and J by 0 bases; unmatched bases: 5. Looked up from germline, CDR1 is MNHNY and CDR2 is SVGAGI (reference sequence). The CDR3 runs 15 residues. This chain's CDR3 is CASRGQNDSNQPQHF. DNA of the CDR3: TGTGCCAGCAGGGGACAGAATGATAGCAATCAGCCCCAGCATTTT.

The CDR3 DNA reads TGTGCCAGCAGCCAAGTAGCCTGGGGGCGCGGCTACACCTTC. Translation gives CASSQVAWGRGYTF. V gene TRBV3-1 (or the pseudogene TRBV3-2) combines with J gene TRBJ1-2, with a weak D call TRBD1 (6 bases). The CDR3 loop spans 14 amino acids. The germline CDR1 and CDR2 sequences are LGHDT and YNNKEL (reference sequence). V dropped 1 base and J dropped 8 bases, with 14 bases sitting between them.

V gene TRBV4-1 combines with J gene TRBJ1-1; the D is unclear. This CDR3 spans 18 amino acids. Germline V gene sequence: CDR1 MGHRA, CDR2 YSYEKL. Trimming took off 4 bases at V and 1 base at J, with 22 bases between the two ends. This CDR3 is CASSPTGSGGPQNTEAFF. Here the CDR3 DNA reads TGCGCCAGCAGCCCGACGGGGTCCGGCGGGCCCCAGAACACTGAAGCTTTCTTT.

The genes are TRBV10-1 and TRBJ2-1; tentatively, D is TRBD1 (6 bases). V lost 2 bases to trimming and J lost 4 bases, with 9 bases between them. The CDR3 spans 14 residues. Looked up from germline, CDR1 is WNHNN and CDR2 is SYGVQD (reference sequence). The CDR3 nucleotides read TGCGCCAGCAGTGAGATAGGGGGATACAATGAGCAGTTCTTC. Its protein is CASSEIGGYNEQFF.

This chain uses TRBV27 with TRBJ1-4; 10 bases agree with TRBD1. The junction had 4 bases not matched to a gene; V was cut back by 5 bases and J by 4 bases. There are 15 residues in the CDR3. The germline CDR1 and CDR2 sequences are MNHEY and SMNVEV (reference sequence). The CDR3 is CASSARDRGNEKLFF. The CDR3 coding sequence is TGTGCCAGCAGTGCCCGGGACAGGGGTAATGAAAAACTGTTTTTT. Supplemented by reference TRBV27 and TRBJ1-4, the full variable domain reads EAQVTQNPRYLITVTGKKLTVTCSQNMNHEYMSWYRQDPGLGLRQIYYSMNVEVTDKGDVPEGYKVSRKEKRNFPLILESPSPNQTSLYFCASSARDRGNEKLFFGSGTQLSVL.